The following is a T cell receptor beta chain sequence with its context. The data stem from a study of blood T cell repertoires in COVID-19. Looking at the study overall: From the United States, Italy and Spain came samples of acute and convalescent COVID-19. Sample material is recorded as cDNA or gDNA derived from T cells, B-cell-depleted T cells, or PBMCs.

In terms of age and location, participants ranged from roughly 18 to 100 years and lived in about two dozen US areas. Repertoires were generated with immunoSEQ multiplex PCR, while TCRdb's copy carries only in-frame clones and drops some. The sample gives some 490,000 clones, 75% to 90% of which show up once; roughly 8.5% is in the top ten. The receptor comes from a woman aged 60-75 years who had recovered from COVID-19. The sequenced sample was PBMCs or T cells enriched from blood (not recorded which).

The CDR3 sequence is CASSSRDRSRGYTF. CDR3 in DNA: TGTGCCAGCAGTTCCAGGGACAGGTCGAGGGGCTACACCTTC. This sequence joins TRBV6-5 and TRBJ1-2; 8 nucleotides agree with TRBD1. Trimming removed 4 bases from V and 8 bases from J; junction bases left unmatched: 9. Germline values: CDR1 MNHEY, CDR2 SVGAGI. The CDR3 has 14 amino acids.